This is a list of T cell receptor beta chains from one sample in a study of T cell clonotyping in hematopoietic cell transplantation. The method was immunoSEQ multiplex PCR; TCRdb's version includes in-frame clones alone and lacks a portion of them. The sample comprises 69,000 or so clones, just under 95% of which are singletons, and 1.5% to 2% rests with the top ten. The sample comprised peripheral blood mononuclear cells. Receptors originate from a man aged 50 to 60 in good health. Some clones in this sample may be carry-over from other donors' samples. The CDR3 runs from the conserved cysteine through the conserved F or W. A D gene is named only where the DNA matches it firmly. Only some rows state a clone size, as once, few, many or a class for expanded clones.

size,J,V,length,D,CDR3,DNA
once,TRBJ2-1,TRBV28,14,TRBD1,CASSRWTGENEQFF,TGTGCCAGCAGTCGATGGACAGGTGAGAATGAGCAGTTCTTC
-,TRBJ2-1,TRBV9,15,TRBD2,CASRESAGIHNEQFF,TGTGCCAGCAGGGAATCAGCGGGAATCCACAATGAGCAGTTCTTC
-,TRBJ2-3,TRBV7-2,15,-,CASSLFRGAADTQYF,TGTGCCAGCAGCTTATTCAGGGGAGCCGCAGATACGCAGTATTTT
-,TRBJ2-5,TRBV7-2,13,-,CASSLSFQETQYF,TGTGCCAGCAGCCTAAGCTTCCAAGAGACCCAGTACTTC
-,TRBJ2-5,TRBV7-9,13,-,CASTSGRQETQYF,TGTGCCAGCACCTCGGGCCGGCAAGAGACCCAGTACTTC
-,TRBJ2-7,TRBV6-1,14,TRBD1,CASSSGTGGGEQYF,TGTGCCAGCAGCTCCGGGACAGGAGGGGGGGAGCAGTACTTC
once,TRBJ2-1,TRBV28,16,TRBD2,CASSFPRASGGNEQFF,TGTGCCAGCAGTTTCCCCCGGGCTAGCGGGGGAAATGAGCAGTTCTTC
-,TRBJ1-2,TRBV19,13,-,CASSMGVDYGYTF,TGTGCCAGTAGTATGGGGGTAGACTATGGCTACACCTTC
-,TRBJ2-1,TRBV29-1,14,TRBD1,CSVPGQGVHSEQFF,TGCAGCGTACCTGGACAGGGGGTTCACAGTGAGCAGTTCTTC
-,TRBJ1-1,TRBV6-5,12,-,CASSLPQGKAFF,TGTGCCAGCAGCCTTCCTCAGGGAAAAGCTTTCTTT
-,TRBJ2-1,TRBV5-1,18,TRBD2,CASSRRGTSGGAYNEQFF,TGCGCCAGCAGCAGACGCGGGACTAGCGGGGGGGCCTACAATGAGCAGTTCTTC
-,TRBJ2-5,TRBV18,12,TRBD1,CATGQEKETQYF,TGTGCCACAGGACAGGAAAAAGAGACCCAGTACTTC
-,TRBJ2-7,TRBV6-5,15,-,CASRRRGLGSYEQYF,TGTGCCAGCAGGCGCAGGGGTTTAGGTTCCTACGAGCAGTACTTC
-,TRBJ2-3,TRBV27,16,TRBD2,CASSLKAGLEGDTQYF,TGTGCCAGCAGTTTAAAGGCGGGACTAGAAGGAGATACGCAGTATTTT
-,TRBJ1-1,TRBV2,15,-,CASSGGFLDPVISFF,TGTGCCAGCAGTGGAGGGTTCCTCGATCCCGTTATTTCTTTCTTT
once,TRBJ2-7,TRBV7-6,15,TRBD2,CASSSGTSGSYEQYF,TGTGCCAGCAGCTCCGGGACTAGCGGAAGCTACGAGCAGTACTTC
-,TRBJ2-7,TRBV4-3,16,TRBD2,CASSQDPLAGFNEQYF,TGCGCCAGCAGCCAAGATCCGCTAGCGGGCTTCAACGAGCAGTACTTC
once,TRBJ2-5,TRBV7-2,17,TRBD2,CASSPYSWTSRGETQYF,TGTGCCAGCAGCCCTTACTCATGGACTAGCAGGGGAGAGACCCAGTACTTC